In this sample, the clone carrying this T cell receptor (beta chain) turned up many times. Its antigen is still unknown. 5'RACE template switching produced TCR cDNA carrying a universal primer site and UMIs. TCRdb passed the 5' RACE reads through MiXCR, listing each CDR3 protein once. The sample has approximately 150,000 distinct CDR3 sequences, 7.7% seen once. This record belongs to a study of T cells after yellow fever vaccination. Findings and limits, study-wide: Clonotype sharing between CD4 and CD8 compartments was small. It was a weaker secondary response, yet one that peaked faster, at day 5 versus 15.

Per the germline V gene, CDR1 is SGHAT and CDR2 is FQNNGV. Trimming removed 5 bases from V and 6 bases from J; junction bases left unmatched: 3. The CDR3 runs 13 residues. Sequences were derived from CD4+ T cells sorted from PBMCs, sampled 5 days after the yellow fever booster vaccination. The chain is built from TRBV11-2 and TRBJ2-7; TRBD2 aligns across 11 bases. The receptor comes from a man in his thirties or forties who received the YFV17D yellow fever vaccine. The CDR3 here is CASSRGLAGEQYF. CDR3 coding DNA: TGTGCCAGCAGCCGAGGACTAGCGGGCGAGCAGTACTTC.